This section outlines one TCR beta chain sequence together with its context. Its target is unknown. The V end lost 0 bases, the J end lost 7 bases, and 10 bases lay between the germline ends. Germline assignment: CDR1 GTSNPN and CDR2 SVGIG (reference sequence). The CDR3 length is 13 residues. For every subset, genomic DNA was evenly distributed across several immunoSEQ plates. Libraries were prepared by immunoSEQ multiplex PCR; TCRdb keeps only in-frame clonotypes and omits some of them. The table includes about 2 million clones, approximately 94% detected once. Only CD45RO-negative cells positively selected for CCR7 counted as naive CD8 cells, so terminally differentiated effector memory CD45RA+ cells were excluded. These data are taken from a study of shared clonotypes between healthy human individuals. Study observations and caveats: Researchers found naive subsets generally carried larger estimated richness than memory subsets.

Material for sequencing was naive CD8+ T cells sorted from blood. The chain is built from TRBV30 and TRBJ2-1; D call uncertain. The TCR comes from a man between 18 and 35 years old in good health. CDR3 sequence reads: CAWSVGGLNEQFF. DNA of the CDR3: TGTGCCTGGAGTGTCGGCGGCCTTAATGAGCAGTTCTTC.